This T cell receptor beta chain was captured in a study of blood T cells in healthy people across ages. For the second PCR, which ran for about 6 to 11 cycles, a sample-barcoded 5' primer and a J-beta primer mix were used. TCRdb re-called the 5' RACE reads through MiXCR, storing one row per CDR3 protein. The sample yields roughly 800,000 distinct CDR3 sequences, 55% to 70% seen once. Germline trimming cut 5 bases from V and 5 bases from J; bases unmatched to any gene: 4. The length of the CDR3 is 14 residues. The germline CDR1 and CDR2 sequences are DFQATT and SNEGSKA (reference sequence). The chain joins TRBV20-1 to TRBJ2-1; 12 bases fit TRBD1. The source material was blood. The source of this sequence is a man between 25 and 39 years old in good health. The CDR3 spells CSAGTGGLDNEQFF. The CDR3 region has the DNA TGCAGTGCTGGGACAGGGGGCTTGGACAATGAGCAGTTCTTC.